Here is one T cell receptor (beta chain) with its context. The target antigen is unknown. This record belongs to a study of cytomegalovirus exposure and HLA in healthy donors. Study as a whole: Genetic ancestry analysis placed around 76% of the approximately 390 donors that were genotyped in the Caucasian-associated cluster.

Study observations and caveats: An analysis that came later showed most CMV-associated TCR beta chains appearing HLA-restricted. The study put 150 or so TCR beta chains on its list as cytomegalovirus-associated.

PCR employed 60 Vbeta and 13 Jbeta primers. Profiling relied on immunoSEQ multiplex PCR, and the TCRdb table lists in-frame clones only, not all of them. The table shows roughly 200,000 clones, with 70% to 80% occurring only once. Sequencing was performed on PBMCs. This TCR was recovered from a woman aged 25 to 39 in good health and CMV-seropositive.

CDR3 sequence: CASIPSGLGPKGTQYF. The CDR3 DNA sequence: TGTGCCAGCATACCTAGCGGCCTAGGCCCAAAGGGGACCCAGTACTTC. V is TRBV27 and J is TRBJ2-5; 7 nucleotides agree with TRBD2. The CDR3 consists of 16 residues. Germline loops: CDR1 MNHEY, CDR2 SMNVEV (reference sequence). J was trimmed by 7 bases and V by 7 bases; bases with no gene match: 18.